The clone carrying this TCR beta chain was observed a single time. The ends were cut back, 6 bases at V and 7 bases at J, with 10 bases in the middle. CDR3 size: 11 residues. Germline CDR1 reads SGHAT; CDR2 reads FQNNGV. The data were produced by immunoSEQ multiplex PCR, yet TCRdb's version contains in-frame clones alone and is incomplete. The data contain 45,000 to 55,000 clones, around 92% of them singletons. This sample was included in a study of T cell changes during pregnancy in multiple sclerosis. The origin of this receptor is a female donor in good health, enrolled as a control in a pregnancy study. The rearrangement uses TRBV11-2 and TRBJ2-7, with D uncertain. The material sequenced was CD4+ T cells from peripheral blood mononuclear cells, taken after pregnancy. CDR3 coding DNA: TGTGCCAGCAGTCCTCTAAGAGAGCAGTACTTC. It specifies CASSPLREQYF.